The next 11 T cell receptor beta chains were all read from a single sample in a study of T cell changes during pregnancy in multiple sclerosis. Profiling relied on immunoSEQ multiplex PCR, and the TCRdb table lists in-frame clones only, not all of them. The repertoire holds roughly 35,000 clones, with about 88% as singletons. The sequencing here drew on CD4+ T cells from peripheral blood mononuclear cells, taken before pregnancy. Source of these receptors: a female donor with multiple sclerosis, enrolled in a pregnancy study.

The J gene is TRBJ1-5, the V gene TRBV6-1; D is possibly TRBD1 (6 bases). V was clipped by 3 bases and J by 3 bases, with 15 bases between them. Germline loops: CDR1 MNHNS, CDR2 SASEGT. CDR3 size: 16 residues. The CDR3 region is CASSDGNRALNQPQHF. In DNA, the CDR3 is TGTGCCAGCAGTGATGGGAACAGGGCGCTCAATCAGCCCCAGCATTTT.

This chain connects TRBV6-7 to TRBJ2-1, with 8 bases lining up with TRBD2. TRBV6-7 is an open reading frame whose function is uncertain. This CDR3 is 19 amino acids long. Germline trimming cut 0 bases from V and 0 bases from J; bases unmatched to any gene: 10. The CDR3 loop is CASSYSPAGVPSSYNEQFF. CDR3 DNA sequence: TGTGCCAGCAGTTACTCTCCAGCGGGGGTTCCCAGCTCCTACAATGAGCAGTTCTTC.

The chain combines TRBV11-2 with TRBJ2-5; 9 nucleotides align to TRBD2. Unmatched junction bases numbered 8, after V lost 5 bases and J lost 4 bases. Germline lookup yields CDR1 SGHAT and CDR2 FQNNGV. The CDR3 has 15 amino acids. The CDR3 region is CASSGISGSGETQYF. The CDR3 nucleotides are TGTGCCAGCAGCGGAATTAGCGGGAGCGGAGAGACCCAGTACTTC.

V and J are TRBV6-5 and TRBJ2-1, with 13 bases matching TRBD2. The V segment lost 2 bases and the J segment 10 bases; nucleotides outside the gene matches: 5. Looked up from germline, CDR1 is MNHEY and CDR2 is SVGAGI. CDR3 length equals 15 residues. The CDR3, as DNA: TGTGCCAGCAGTTACGCTGGGACTAGCGGGACGGAGCAGTTCTTC. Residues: CASSYAGTSGTEQFF.

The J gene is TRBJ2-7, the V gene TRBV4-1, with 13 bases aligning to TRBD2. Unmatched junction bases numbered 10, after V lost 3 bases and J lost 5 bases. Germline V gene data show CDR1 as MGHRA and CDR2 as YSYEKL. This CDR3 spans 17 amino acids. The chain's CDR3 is CASSQTGLAGVGNEQYF. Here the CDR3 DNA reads TGCGCCAGCAGCCAGACCGGACTAGCGGGAGTTGGTAACGAGCAGTACTTC.

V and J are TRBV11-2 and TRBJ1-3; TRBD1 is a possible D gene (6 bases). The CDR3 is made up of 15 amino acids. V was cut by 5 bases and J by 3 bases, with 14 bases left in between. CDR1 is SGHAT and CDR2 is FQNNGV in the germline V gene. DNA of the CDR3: TGTGCCAGCAGCCCTCCAGGGGCGGGTGGAAACACCATATATTTT. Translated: CASSPPGAGGNTIYF.

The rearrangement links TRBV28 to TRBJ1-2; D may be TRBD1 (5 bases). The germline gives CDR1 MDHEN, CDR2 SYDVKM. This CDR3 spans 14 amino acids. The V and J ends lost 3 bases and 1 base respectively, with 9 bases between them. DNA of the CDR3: TGTGCCAGCAGTTTGCCCGGGGGTAACTATGGCTACACCTTC. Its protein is CASSLPGGNYGYTF.

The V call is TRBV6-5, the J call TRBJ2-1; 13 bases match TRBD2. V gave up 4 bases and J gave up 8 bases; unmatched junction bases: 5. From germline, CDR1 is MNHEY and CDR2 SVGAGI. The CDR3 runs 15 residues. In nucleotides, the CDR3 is TGTGCCAGCAGTTCGGGACTAGCGGGAATCGATGAGCAGTTCTTC. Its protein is CASSSGLAGIDEQFF.

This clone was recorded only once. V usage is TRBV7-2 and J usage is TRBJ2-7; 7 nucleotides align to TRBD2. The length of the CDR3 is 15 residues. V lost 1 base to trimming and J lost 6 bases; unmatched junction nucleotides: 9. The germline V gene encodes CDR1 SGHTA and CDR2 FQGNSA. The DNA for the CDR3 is TGTGCCAGCAGCTTAGTTTATGCGGGAGTCGGCGAGCAGTACTTC. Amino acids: CASSLVYAGVGEQYF. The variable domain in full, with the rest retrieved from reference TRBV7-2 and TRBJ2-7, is GAGVSQSPSNKVTEKGKDVELRCDPISGHTALYWYRQSLGQGLEFLIYFQGNSAPDKSGLPSDRFSAERTGGSVSTLTIQRTQQEDSAVYLCASSLVYAGVGEQYFGPGTRLTVT.

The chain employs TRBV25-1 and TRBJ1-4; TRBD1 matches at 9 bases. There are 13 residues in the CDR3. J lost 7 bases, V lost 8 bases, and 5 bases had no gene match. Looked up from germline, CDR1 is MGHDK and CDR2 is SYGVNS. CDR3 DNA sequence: TGTGCCAGCGGGACAGGGTTGGGTGAAAAACTGTTTTTT. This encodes CASGTGLGEKLFF.

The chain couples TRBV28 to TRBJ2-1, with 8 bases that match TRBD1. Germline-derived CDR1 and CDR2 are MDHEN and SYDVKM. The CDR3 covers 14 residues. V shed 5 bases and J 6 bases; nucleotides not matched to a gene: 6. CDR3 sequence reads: CASSPGQDFNEQFF. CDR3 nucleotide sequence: TGTGCCAGCAGTCCGGGACAGGACTTCAATGAGCAGTTCTTC.